This entry lists 20 T cell receptor beta chains sequenced from one sample in a study of blood T cell repertoires in COVID-19. Sequencing used immunoSEQ multiplex PCR; TCRdb keeps in-frame clones, though not all of them. The sample lists 200,000 to 250,000 clones, less than 85% occurring once. Sample: PBMCs or T cells enriched from blood (not recorded which). The source is a man aged 55 to 70 who had recovered from COVID-19.

V and J are TRBV10-1 and TRBJ2-3, with 10 bases that match TRBD2. Trimming at V came to 0 bases and at J to 5 bases, leaving 5 bases not matched to a gene. Germline V gene lookup returns CDR1 WNHNN and CDR2 SYGVQD (reference sequence). The CDR3 has 16 residues. The CDR3 protein is CASSESIAGGQDTQYF. DNA for the CDR3: TGCGCCAGCAGTGAGTCAATAGCGGGGGGCCAAGATACGCAGTATTTT.

V gene TRBV15 combines with J gene TRBJ1-2, with TRBD1 matching 9 bases. CDR3 length: 16 residues. V lost 2 bases, J lost 2 bases, and 6 bases stayed unmatched. Germline loops: CDR1 LNHNV, CDR2 YYDKDF (reference sequence). Here the CDR3 DNA reads TGTGCCACCAGCAGAATCCGGACAGGGGCGAACTATGGCTACACCTTC. As protein: CATSRIRTGANYGYTF.

The chain couples TRBV12-5 to TRBJ1-1; the D gene is possibly TRBD1 (6 bases). Germline V gene sequence: CDR1 LGHNT, CDR2 FRNRAP. This CDR3 contains 15 residues. The V and J ends lost 2 bases and 0 bases respectively, with 10 bases between them. CDR3 coding DNA: TGTGCTAGTGGTTTGATACAGGGATTGAACACTGAAGCTTTCTTT. Translating gives CASGLIQGLNTEAFF.

This clone has a handful of counts. The chain combines TRBV4-3 with TRBJ2-2; TRBD2 matches at 9 bases. This CDR3 has 15 amino acids. J lost 5 bases, V lost 1 base, and 2 bases had no gene match. Germline assignment: CDR1 LGHNA and CDR2 YSLEER. In nucleotides, the CDR3 is TGCGCCAGCAGCCAAGGACTAGCGGAGACCGGGGAGCTGTTTTTT. Residues: CASSQGLAETGELFF.

The chain links TRBV10-3 to TRBJ1-2; the D is unclear. The CDR3 extends over 13 amino acids. Germline CDR1 and CDR2: ENHRY and SYGVKD. Trimming left V 3 bases short and J 8 bases short, with 13 bases between. CDR3 protein: CAISDSPVEGYTF. In nucleotides, the CDR3 is TGTGCCATCAGTGATTCTCCCGTGGAGGGCTACACCTTC.

The chain combines TRBV5-8 with TRBJ2-3; 7 bases align to TRBD1. V lost 4 bases, J lost 1 base, and 3 bases stayed unmatched. The CDR3 length is 14 residues. Germline V gene data show CDR1 as SGHTS and CDR2 as YDEGEE. CDR3 nucleotide sequence: TGTGCCAGCAGCAGCGACAGGGGCACAGATACGCAGTATTTT. This codes for CASSSDRGTDTQYF.

CDR3: CAKSYSPFGNTIYF. The CDR3 region has the DNA TGCGCCAAATCCTACTCCCCGTTCGGAAACACCATATATTTT. This chain joins TRBV23-1 and TRBJ1-3; D not resolved. TRBV23-1 is annotated as an ORF whose role is uncertain. This CDR3 has 14 amino acids. Between the trimmed V and J ends, which lost 10 bases and 4 bases, there was a span of 17 bases.

V and J are TRBV18 and TRBJ1-1, with 7 bases that match TRBD1. The CDR3 has 16 amino acids. Germline V gene lookup returns CDR1 KGHSH and CDR2 LQKENI. The V gene end was trimmed by 5 bases and the J gene end by 0 bases; junction bases not matched to a gene: 9. The CDR3 DNA reads TGTGCCAGCTCATCTACGACAGGGTGGGTGAACACTGAAGCTTTCTTT. Translating gives CASSSTTGWVNTEAFF. Based on the CDR3 plus reference TRBV18 and TRBJ1-1, the full variable domain is NAGVMQNPRHLVRRRGQEARLRCSPMKGHSHVYWYRQLPEEGLKFMVYLQKENIIDESGMPKERFSAEFPKEGPSILRIQQVVRGDSAAYFCASSSTTGWVNTEAFFGQGTRLTVV.

This chain connects TRBV6-5 to TRBJ1-1, with 9 nucleotides matching TRBD1. Per the germline V gene, CDR1 is MNHEY and CDR2 is SVGAGI. Trimming at V came to 6 bases and at J to 6 bases, leaving 11 bases not matched to a gene. This CDR3 has 15 residues. The CDR3 coding sequence is TGTGCCAGCAGCCGACCTACGACAGGGGGAGCTGAAGCTTTCTTT. This sequence encodes CASSRPTTGGAEAFF.

This rearrangement joins TRBV5-5 to TRBJ2-5; 8 bases are a match to TRBD1. This CDR3 contains 15 residues. V dropped 4 bases and J dropped 3; count of bases not matched to a gene: 8. The germline CDR1 and CDR2 sequences are SGHKS and YYEKEE (reference sequence). Here the CDR3 DNA reads TGTGCCAGCAGCATCCAGGGGGCGCGGGAAGAGACCCAGTACTTC. Protein product: CASSIQGAREETQYF.

This chain links TRBV10-3 with TRBJ1-1, with 8 bases identical to TRBD1. The CDR3 extends over 15 amino acids. Germline V lookup: CDR1 ENHRY, CDR2 SYGVKD. The trim removed 4 bases at V and 10 bases at J, leaving 14 bases unmatched. The CDR3 spells CAISAATGELSVAFF. CDR3 DNA sequence: TGTGCCATCAGTGCGGCGACAGGGGAGTTGTCGGTAGCTTTCTTT.

CDR3: CASSKRLAASTDTQYF. For the CDR3, the DNA is TGTGCCAGTAGTAAAAGACTAGCGGCTAGCACAGATACGCAGTATTTT. The rearrangement links TRBV19 to TRBJ2-3, with 9 bases that match TRBD2. The germline V gene encodes CDR1 LNHDA and CDR2 SQIVND (reference sequence). This CDR3 contains 16 residues. The J segment lost 0 bases and the V segment lost 4 bases, leaving 5 bases of the junction unmatched.

This clone has just one count. This chain joins TRBV5-1 and TRBJ1-1, with D uncertain. Germline CDR1 is SGHRS and CDR2 is YFSETQ. CDR3 size: 14 residues. Trimming left V 4 bases short and J 4 bases short, with 14 bases between. CDR3 in DNA: TGCGCCAGCAGCCCTACGCTGGAGGGCACTGAAGCTTTCTTT. Translation gives CASSPTLEGTEAFF.

The chain has TRBV7-2 and TRBJ1-5, with 9 bases lining up with TRBD1. Germline CDR1 and CDR2: SGHTA and FQGNSA. The CDR3 has 14 residues. The J segment lost 4 bases and the V segment lost 8 bases, leaving 6 bases of the junction unmatched. This CDR3 reads CASAGQGWNQPQHF. The CDR3 DNA reads TGTGCCAGCGCGGGACAGGGTTGGAATCAGCCCCAGCATTTT.

The chain combines TRBV24-1 with TRBJ2-3; 8 bases map to TRBD2. Germline V gene lookup returns CDR1 KGHDR and CDR2 SFDVKD. The CDR3 spans 13 residues. V trimming: 4 bases; J trimming: 4 bases; junction bases outside the gene matches: 0. CDR3 sequence: CATSEGLADTQYF. DNA of the CDR3: TGTGCCACCAGTGAGGGACTAGCAGATACGCAGTATTTT.

This sequence joins TRBV18 and TRBJ2-5; no definite D call. Germline values: CDR1 KGHSH, CDR2 LQKENI. The CDR3 consists of 13 residues. V was cut by 3 bases and J by 1 base, with 6 bases left in between. The CDR3 region is CASSPPSQETQYF. CDR3 DNA sequence: TGTGCCAGCTCACCTCCTAGCCAAGAGACCCAGTACTTC.

This chain joins TRBV9 and TRBJ1-4, with TRBD1 matching over 9 bases. The junction had 10 bases not matched to a gene; V was cut back by 3 bases and J by 10 bases. Looked up from germline, CDR1 is SGDLS and CDR2 is YYNGEE. The CDR3 runs to 15 residues. The CDR3 DNA reads TGTGCCAGCAGCGCGGTCGGGACAGGGCTTGGAAAACTGTTTTTT. Protein product: CASSAVGTGLGKLFF.

V usage is TRBV3-1 (or the pseudogene TRBV3-2) and J usage is TRBJ1-1, with a tentative D call TRBD1 (6 bases). The CDR3 has 15 residues. V dropped 5 bases and J dropped 5 bases, with 18 bases sitting between them. CDR1 and CDR2 (germline): LGHDT, YNNKEL (reference sequence). CDR3 sequence reads: CASSRGRGLITEAFF. In nucleotides, the CDR3 is TGTGCCAGCAGCAGAGGGCGGGGGCTTATAACTGAAGCTTTCTTT.

The J gene is TRBJ2-5, the V gene TRBV4-1, with D possibly matching TRBD2 (6 bases). V lost 1 base and J 3 bases, leaving 12 bases between the germline ends. The CDR3 contains 15 residues. The V gene's germline CDR1 is MGHRA and CDR2 YSYEKL. The DNA for the CDR3 is TGCGCCAGCAGCCAAGGCCATAGCGGAAAAGAGACCCAGTACTTC. Residues: CASSQGHSGKETQYF.

The chain couples TRBV7-9 to TRBJ2-1; no reliable D call. V shed 8 bases and J shed 2 bases, with 10 bases lying between them. The germline V gene has CDR1 SEHNR and CDR2 FQNEAQ (reference sequence). This CDR3 has 13 amino acids. As DNA, the CDR3 is TGTGCCAGCGGCCAGGTTGCCTACAATGAGCAGTTCTTC. It is translated as CASGQVAYNEQFF.